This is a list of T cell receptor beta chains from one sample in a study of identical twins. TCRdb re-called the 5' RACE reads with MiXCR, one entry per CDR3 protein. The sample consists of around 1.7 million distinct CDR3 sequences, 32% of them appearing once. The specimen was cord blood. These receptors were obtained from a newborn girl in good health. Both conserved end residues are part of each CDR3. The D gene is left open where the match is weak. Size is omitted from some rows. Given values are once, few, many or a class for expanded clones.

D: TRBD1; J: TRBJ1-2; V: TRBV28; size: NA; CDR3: CASSPSGQQGGYTF; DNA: TGTGCCAGCAGTCCATCGGGACAGCAGGGAGGCTACACCTTC
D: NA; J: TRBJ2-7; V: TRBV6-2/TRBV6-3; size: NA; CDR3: CASSQGQAEQYF; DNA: TGTGCCAGCAGTCAGGGACAAGCCGAGCAGTACTTC
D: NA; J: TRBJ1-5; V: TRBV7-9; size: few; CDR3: CASSLVGSLNQPQHF; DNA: TGTGCCAGCAGCTTAGTCGGGTCGCTCAATCAGCCCCAGCATTTT
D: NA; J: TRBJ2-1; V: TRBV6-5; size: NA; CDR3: CASSLVSTYNEQFF; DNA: TGTGCCAGCAGTCTCGTCAGCACCTACAATGAGCAGTTCTTC
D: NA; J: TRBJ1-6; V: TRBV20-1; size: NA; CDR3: CSARDGPPISPLHF; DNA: TGCAGTGCTCGGGACGGGCCCCCTATTTCACCCCTCCACTTT
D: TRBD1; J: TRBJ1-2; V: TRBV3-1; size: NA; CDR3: CASSRRGLVPNYGYTF; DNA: TGTGCCAGCAGCAGAAGGGGGCTTGTCCCTAACTATGGCTACACCTTC
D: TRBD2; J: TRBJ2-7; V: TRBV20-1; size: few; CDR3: CSAPLAGPAYEQYF; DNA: TGCAGTGCTCCCCTAGCGGGGCCTGCCTACGAGCAGTACTTC
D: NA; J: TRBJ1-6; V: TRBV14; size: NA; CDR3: CASSQLFGYNSPLHF; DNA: TGTGCCAGCAGCCAGCTCTTCGGCTATAATTCACCCCTCCACTTT
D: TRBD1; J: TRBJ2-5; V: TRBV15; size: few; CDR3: CATSRAGQGAGETQYF; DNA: TGTGCCACCAGCAGAGCGGGACAGGGGGCGGGAGAGACCCAGTACTTC
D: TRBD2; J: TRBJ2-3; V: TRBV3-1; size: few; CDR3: CASSQVSGGDTQYF; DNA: TGTGCCAGCAGCCAAGTAAGCGGGGGAGATACGCAGTATTTT
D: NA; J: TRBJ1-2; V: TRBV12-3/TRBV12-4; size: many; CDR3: CATYNYGYTF; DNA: TGTGCCACCTATAACTATGGCTACACCTTC